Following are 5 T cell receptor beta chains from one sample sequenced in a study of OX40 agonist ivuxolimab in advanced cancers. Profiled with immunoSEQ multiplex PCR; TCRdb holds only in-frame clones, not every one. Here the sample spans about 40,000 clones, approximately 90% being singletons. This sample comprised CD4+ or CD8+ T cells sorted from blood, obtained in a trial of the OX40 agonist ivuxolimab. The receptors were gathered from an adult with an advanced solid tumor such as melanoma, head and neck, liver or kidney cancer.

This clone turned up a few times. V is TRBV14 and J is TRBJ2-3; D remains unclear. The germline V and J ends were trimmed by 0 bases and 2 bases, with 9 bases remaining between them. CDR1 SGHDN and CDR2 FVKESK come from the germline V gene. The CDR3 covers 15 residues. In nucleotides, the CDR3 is TGTGCCAGCAGCCAAGATAGGCAGGTCACAGATACGCAGTATTTT. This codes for CASSQDRQVTDTQYF.

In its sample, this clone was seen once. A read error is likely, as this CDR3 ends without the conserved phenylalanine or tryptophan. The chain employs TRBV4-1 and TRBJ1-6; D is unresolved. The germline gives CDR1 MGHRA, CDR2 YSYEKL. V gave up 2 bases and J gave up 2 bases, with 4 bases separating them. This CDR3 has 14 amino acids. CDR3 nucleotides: TGCGCCAGCAGCCAACTCCCCTATAATTCACCCCTCCACCTT. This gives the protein CASSQLPYNSPLHL.

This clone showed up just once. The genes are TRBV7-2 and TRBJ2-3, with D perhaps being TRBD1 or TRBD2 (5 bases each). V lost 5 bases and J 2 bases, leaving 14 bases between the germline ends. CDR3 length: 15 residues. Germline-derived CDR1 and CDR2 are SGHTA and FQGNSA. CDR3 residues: CASSARDQYTDTQYF. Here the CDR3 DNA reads TGTGCCAGCAGCGCCCGGGACCAATACACAGATACGCAGTATTTT.

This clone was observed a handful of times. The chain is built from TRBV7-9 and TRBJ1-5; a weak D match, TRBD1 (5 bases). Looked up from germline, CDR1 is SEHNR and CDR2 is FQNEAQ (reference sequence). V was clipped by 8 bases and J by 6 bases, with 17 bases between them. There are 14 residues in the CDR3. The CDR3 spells CASQADTLIQPQHF. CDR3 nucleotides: TGTGCCAGCCAAGCGGACACTTTAATTCAGCCCCAGCATTTT. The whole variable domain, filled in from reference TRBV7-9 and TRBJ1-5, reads DTGVSQNPRHKITKRGQNVTFRCDPISEHNRLYWYRQTLGQGPEFLTYFQNEAQLEKSRLLSDRFSAERPKGSFSTLEIQRTEQGDSAMYLCASQADTLIQPQHFGDGTRLSIL.

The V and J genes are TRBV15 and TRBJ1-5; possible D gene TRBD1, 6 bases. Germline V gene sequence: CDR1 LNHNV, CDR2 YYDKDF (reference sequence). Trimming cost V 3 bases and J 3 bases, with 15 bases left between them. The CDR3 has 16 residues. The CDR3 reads CATSRGDTGFNQPQHF. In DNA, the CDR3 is TGTGCCACCAGCAGGGGGGACACGGGATTCAATCAGCCCCAGCATTTT.